The TCR beta chain under discussion was sequenced for a study of T cell repertoires in cytomegalovirus infection. Background on the study: Recently identified HLA-C-restricted CMV epitopes and well-studied HLA-B-restricted CMV epitopes were used by the study. Public signatures in TCR beta pointed to CMV infection and matching HLA type. Study-level findings and limits: In two of eight donors, the top clonotype was HLA-C-restricted CMV-specific. Adding up the frequency of public TCR beta families identified people who carried CMV plus the relevant HLA.

A few counts support this clonotype. Its antigen is unknown. CDR3 length: 17 amino acids. V lost 4 bases and J 3 bases, leaving 21 bases between the germline ends. One entry per CDR3 protein, called by TCRdb with MiXCR from the reads. The sample carries around 710,000 distinct CDR3 sequences, just under 30% recorded once. This TCR came from a human donor in good health (CMV status not recorded). Some clones in this sample may be carry-over from other donors' samples. The sequences come from cultured CD8+ T cells from PBMCs, collected from culture after CMV antigen stimulation. The chain has TRBV12-3 or TRBV12-4 and TRBJ1-1; no reliable D call. The CDR3 region has the DNA TGTGCCAGCAGTTCACCGGGAACAGATTTGATTGACACTGAAGCTTTCTTT. It specifies CASSSPGTDLIDTEAFF.